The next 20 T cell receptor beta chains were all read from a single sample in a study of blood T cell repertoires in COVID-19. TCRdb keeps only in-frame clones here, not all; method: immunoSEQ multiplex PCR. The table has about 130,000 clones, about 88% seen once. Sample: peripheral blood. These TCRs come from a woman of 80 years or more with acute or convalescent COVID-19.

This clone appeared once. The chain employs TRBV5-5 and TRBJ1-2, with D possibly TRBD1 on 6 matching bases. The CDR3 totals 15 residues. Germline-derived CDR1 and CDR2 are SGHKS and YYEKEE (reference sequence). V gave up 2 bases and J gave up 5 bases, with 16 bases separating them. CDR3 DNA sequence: TGTGCCAGCAGCTTAGTACAGGGTGCACATTATGGCTACACCTTC. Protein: CASSLVQGAHYGYTF.

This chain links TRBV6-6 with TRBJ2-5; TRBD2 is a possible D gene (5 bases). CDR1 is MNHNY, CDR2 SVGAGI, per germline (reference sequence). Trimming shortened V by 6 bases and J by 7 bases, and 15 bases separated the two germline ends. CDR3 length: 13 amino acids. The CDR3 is CASSPGLLGTQYF. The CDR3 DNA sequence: TGTGCCAGCAGCCCCGGACTGTTGGGGACCCAGTACTTC.

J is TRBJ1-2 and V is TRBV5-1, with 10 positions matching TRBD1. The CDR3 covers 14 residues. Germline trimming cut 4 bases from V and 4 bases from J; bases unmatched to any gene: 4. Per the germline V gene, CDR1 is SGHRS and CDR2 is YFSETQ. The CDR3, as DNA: TGCGCCAGCAGCCCCTGGACAGGGGGCTATGGCTACACCTTC. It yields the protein CASSPWTGGYGYTF.

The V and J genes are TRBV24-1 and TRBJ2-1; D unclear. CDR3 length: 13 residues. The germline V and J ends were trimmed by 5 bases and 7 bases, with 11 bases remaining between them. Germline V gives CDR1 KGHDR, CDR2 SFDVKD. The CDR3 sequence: CATSGLDRNEQFF. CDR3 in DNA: TGTGCCACCAGTGGACTTGACCGGAATGAGCAGTTCTTC.

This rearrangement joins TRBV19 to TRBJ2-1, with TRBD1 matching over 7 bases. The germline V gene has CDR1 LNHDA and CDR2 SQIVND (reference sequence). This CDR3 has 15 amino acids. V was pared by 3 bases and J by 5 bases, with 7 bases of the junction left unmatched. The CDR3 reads CASSIQRDSHNEQFF. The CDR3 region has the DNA TGTGCCAGTAGTATCCAAAGGGACAGCCACAATGAGCAGTTCTTC.

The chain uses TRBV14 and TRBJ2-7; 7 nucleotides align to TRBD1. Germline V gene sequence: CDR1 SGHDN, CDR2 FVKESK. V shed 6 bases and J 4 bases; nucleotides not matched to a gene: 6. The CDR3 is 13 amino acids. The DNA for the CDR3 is TGTGCCAGCAGTTACAGGGGATATTACGAGCAGTACTTC. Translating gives CASSYRGYYEQYF.

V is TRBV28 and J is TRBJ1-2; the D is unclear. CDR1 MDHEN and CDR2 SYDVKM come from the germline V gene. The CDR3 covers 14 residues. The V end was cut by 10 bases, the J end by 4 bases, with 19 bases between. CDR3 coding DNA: TGTGCCACCAGCCGAGGGAAACCCTTCTATGGCTACACCTTC. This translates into CATSRGKPFYGYTF.

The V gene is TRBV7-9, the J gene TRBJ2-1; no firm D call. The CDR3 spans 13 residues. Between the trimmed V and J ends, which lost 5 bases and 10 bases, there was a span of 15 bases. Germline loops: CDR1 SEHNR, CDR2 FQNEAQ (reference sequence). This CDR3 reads CASSRGTNREQFF. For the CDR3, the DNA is TGTGCCAGCAGCCGCGGAACAAATCGGGAGCAGTTCTTC. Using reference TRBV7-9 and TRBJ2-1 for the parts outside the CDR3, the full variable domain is DTGVSQNPRHKITKRGQNVTFRCDPISEHNRLYWYRQTLGQGPEFLTYFQNEAQLEKSRLLSDRFSAERPKGSFSTLEIQRTEQGDSAMYLCASSRGTNREQFFGPGTRLTVL.

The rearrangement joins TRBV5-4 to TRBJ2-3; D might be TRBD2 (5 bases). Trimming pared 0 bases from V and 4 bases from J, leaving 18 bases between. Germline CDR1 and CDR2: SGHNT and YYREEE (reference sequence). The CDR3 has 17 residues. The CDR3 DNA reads TGTGCCAGCAGCTTGGGGCTGACTATGTCCTCCCCAGATACGCAGTATTTT. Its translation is CASSLGLTMSSPDTQYF. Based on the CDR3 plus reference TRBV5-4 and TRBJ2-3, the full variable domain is ETGVTQSPTHLIKTRGQQVTLRCSSQSGHNTVSWYQQALGQGPQFIFQYYREEENGRGNFPPRFSGLQFPNYSSELNVNALELDDSALYLCASSLGLTMSSPDTQYFGPGTRLTVL.

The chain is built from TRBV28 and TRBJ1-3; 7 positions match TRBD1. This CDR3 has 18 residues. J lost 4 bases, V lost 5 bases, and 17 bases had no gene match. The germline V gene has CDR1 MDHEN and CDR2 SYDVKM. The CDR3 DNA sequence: TGTGCCAGCAGTGACTTTCCCAGGGGGACCAGGGGGGGAAACACCATATATTTT. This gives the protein CASSDFPRGTRGGNTIYF.

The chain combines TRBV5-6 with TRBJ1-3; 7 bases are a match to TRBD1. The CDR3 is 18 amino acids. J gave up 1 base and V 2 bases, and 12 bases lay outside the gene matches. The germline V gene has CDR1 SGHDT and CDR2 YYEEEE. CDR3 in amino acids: CASSFKPGQPVSGNTIYF. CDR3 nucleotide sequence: TGTGCCAGCAGCTTTAAGCCGGGACAGCCCGTTTCTGGAAACACCATATATTTT.

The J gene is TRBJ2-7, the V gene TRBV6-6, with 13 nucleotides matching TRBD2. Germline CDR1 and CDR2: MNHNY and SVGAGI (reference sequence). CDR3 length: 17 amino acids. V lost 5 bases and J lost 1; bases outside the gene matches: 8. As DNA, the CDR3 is TGTGCCAGCAGTCCTCCGGGACTAGCGGGAAGATCCTACGAGCAGTACTTC. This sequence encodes CASSPPGLAGRSYEQYF.

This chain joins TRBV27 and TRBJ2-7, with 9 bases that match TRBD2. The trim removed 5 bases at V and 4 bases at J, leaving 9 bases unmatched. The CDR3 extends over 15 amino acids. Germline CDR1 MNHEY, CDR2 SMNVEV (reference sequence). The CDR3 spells CASSPRGAGGYEQYF. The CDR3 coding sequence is TGTGCCAGCAGTCCCCGCGGGGCGGGAGGGTACGAGCAGTACTTC.

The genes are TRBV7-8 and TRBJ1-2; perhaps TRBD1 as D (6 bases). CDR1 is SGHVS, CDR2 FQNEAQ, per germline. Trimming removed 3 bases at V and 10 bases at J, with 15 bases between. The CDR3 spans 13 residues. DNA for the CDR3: TGTGCCAGCAGCTTGGGGGCCACTCGGGTCTACACCTTC. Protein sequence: CASSLGATRVYTF.

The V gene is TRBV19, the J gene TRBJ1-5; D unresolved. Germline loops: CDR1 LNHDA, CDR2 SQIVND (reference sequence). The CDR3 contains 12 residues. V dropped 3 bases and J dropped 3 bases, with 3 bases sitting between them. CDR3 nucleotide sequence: TGTGCCAGTAGTATTTACAATCAGCCCCAGCATTTT. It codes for CASSIYNQPQHF.

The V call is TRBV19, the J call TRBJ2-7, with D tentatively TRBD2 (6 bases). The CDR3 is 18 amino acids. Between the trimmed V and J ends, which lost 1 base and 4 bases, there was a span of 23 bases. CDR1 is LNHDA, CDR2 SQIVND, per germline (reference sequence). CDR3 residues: CASSIAAGRSPRFYEQYF. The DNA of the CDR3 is TGTGCCAGTAGTATAGCGGCAGGGAGGAGCCCCCGATTTTACGAGCAGTACTTC. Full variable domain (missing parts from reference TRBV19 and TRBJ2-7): DGGITQSPKYLFRKEGQNVTLSCEQNLNHDAMYWYRQDPGQGLRLIYYSQIVNDFQKGDIAEGYSVSREKKESFPLTVTSAQKNPTAFYLCASSIAAGRSPRFYEQYFGPGTRLTVT.

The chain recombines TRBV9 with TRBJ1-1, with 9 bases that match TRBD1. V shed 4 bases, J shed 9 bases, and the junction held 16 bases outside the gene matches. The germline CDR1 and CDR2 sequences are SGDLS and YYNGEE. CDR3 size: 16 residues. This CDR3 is CASSSIAPGTGRKAFF. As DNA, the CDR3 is TGTGCCAGCAGCTCTATTGCTCCCGGGACAGGGAGAAAAGCTTTCTTT. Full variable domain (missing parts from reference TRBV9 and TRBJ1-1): DSGVTQTPKHLITATGQRVTLRCSPRSGDLSVYWYQQSLDQGLQFLIQYYNGEERAKGNILERFSAQQFPDLHSELNLSSLELGDSALYFCASSSIAPGTGRKAFFGQGTRLTVV.

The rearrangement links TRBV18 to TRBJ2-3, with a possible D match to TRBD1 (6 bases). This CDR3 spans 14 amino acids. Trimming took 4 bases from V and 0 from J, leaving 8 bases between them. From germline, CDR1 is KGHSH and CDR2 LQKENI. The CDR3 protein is CASSLGQSTDTQYF. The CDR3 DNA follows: TGTGCCAGCTCACTCGGACAGAGCACAGATACGCAGTATTTT.

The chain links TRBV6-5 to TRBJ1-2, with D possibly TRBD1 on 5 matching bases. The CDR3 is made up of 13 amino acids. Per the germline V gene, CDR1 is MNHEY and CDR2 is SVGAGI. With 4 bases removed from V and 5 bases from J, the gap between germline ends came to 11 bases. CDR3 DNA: TGTGCCAGCAGTTCGCGGGGACTATATGGCTACACCTTC. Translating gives CASSSRGLYGYTF.

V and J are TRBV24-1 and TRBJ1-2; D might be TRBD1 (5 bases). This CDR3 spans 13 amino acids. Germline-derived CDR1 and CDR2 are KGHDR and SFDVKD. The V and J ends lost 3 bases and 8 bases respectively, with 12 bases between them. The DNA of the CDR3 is TGTGCCACCAGTGATAACAGGAGTAGGGGCTACACCTTC. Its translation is CATSDNRSRGYTF.